The 8 T cell receptor beta chains presented below share a single source sample, sequenced in a study of cytomegalovirus exposure and HLA in healthy donors. Vbeta (60) and Jbeta (13) primers were used in the PCR. Sequencing was performed with immunoSEQ multiplex PCR; in TCRdb, only in-frame clones are kept and a portion is missing. There are 130,000 to 150,000 clones in the sample; 60% to 85% occur only once, and around 1.2% lies in the top ten. The material sequenced was PBMCs. Source of these receptors: a male donor in good health and CMV-seropositive.

Note on this clone: An end of the junction differs from the germline gene, which may be a read error. This rearrangement joins TRBV5-5 to TRBJ2-7; TRBD2 agrees at 15 bases. The germline gives CDR1 SGHKS, CDR2 YYEKEE (reference sequence). This CDR3 has 12 amino acids. This CDR3 reads CASSNGTSGRLF. Here the CDR3 DNA reads TGTGCCAGCAGCAACGGGACTAGCGGGAGGTTGTTC.

The chain has TRBV7-6 and TRBJ2-1; 8 nucleotides match TRBD1. The CDR3 extends over 16 amino acids. Germline lookup yields CDR1 SGHVS and CDR2 FNYEAQ. J gave up 1 base and V 1 base, and 3 bases lay outside the gene matches. CDR3 nucleotide sequence: TGTGCCAGCAGCTTAGTCGGACAGGGATCCTACAATGAGCAGTTCTTC. It encodes CASSLVGQGSYNEQFF.

The rearrangement joins TRBV25-1 to TRBJ2-5; tentatively, D is TRBD2 (5 bases). The closer fit of TRBJ2-7 to the DNA end suggests the J call may be wrong. CDR1 MGHDK and CDR2 SYGVNS come from the germline V gene. This CDR3 is built from 14 residues. For the CDR3, the DNA is TGTGCCAGCAGTGGAGGGTTCCCGATATACGAGCAGTACTTC. As protein: CASSGGFPIYEQYF.

The J gene is TRBJ2-7, the V gene TRBV5-1; TRBD1 might be the D (5 bases). This CDR3 contains 16 residues. The germline V and J ends were trimmed by 1 base and 7 bases, with 21 bases remaining between them. From germline, CDR1 is SGHRS and CDR2 YFSETQ. The CDR3 nucleotides read TGCGCCAGCAGCTTGAACGATTTATTTCTACCAGGGGAGCAGTACTTC. Its protein is CASSLNDLFLPGEQYF. Filled out from reference TRBV5-1 and TRBJ2-7, the complete variable domain reads KAGVTQTPRYLIKTRGQQVTLSCSPISGHRSVSWYQQTPGQGLQFLFEYFSETQRNKGNFPGRFSGRQFSNSRSEMNVSTLELGDSALYLCASSLNDLFLPGEQYFGPGTRLTVT.

The V gene is TRBV30, the J gene TRBJ2-7; D call uncertain. The CDR3 sequence is 13 residues long. Germline values: CDR1 GTSNPN, CDR2 SVGIG (reference sequence). The V end was cut by 0 bases, the J end by 1 base, with 7 bases between. This CDR3 is CAWSVTVSYEQYF. CDR3 DNA sequence: TGTGCCTGGAGTGTAACGGTTTCCTACGAGCAGTACTTC.

The genes are TRBV28 and TRBJ1-1; D not certain. The ends were cut back, 4 bases at V and 1 base at J, with 16 bases in the middle. The CDR3 length is 16 residues. The germline gives CDR1 MDHEN, CDR2 SYDVKM. The CDR3 sequence: CASSSPLGGPNTEAFF. The CDR3 DNA reads as TGTGCCAGCAGTTCCCCTCTCGGAGGGCCGAACACTGAAGCTTTCTTT. The full variable domain, with the rest looked up from reference TRBV28 and TRBJ1-1, is DVKVTQSSRYLVKRTGEKVFLECVQDMDHENMFWYRQDPGLGLRLIYFSYDVKMKEKGDIPEGYSVSREKKERFSLILESASTNQTSMYLCASSSPLGGPNTEAFFGQGTRLTVV.

This clone has just a few counts. V usage is TRBV6-6 and J usage is TRBJ1-4; D is ambiguous. The CDR3 is made up of 11 amino acids. The germline V gene encodes CDR1 MNHNY and CDR2 SVGAGI (reference sequence). V was cut by 2 bases and J by 8 bases, with 3 bases left in between. This chain's CDR3 is CASSYREKLFF. The CDR3, as DNA: TGTGCCAGCAGTTACCGGGAAAAACTGTTTTTT.

V is TRBV19 and J is TRBJ2-1, with 10 nucleotides matching TRBD2. After removal of 3 bases from V and 2 bases from J, the junction contained 1 base not matched to a gene. The CDR3 contains 15 residues. Germline-derived CDR1 and CDR2 are LNHDA and SQIVND (reference sequence). The CDR3 bases are TGTGCCAGTAGTATTAGCGGGAGGACCTACAATGAGCAGTTCTTC. Translated, it gives CASSISGRTYNEQFF.